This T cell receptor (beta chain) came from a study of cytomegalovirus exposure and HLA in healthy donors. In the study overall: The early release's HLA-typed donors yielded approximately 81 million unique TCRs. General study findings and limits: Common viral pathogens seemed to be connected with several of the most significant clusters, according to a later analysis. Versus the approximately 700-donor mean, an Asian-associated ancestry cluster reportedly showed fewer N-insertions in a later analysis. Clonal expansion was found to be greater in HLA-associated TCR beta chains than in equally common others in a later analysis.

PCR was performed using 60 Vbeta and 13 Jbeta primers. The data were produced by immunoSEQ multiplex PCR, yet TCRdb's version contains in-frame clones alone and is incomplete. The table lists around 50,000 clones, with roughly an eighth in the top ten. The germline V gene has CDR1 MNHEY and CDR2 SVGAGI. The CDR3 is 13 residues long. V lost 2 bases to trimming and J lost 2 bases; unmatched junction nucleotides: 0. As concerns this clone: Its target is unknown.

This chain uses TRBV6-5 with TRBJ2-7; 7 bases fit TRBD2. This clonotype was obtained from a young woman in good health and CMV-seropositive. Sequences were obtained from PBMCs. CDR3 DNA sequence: TGTGCCAGCAGTTACGGGAGGGCCTACGAGCAGTACTTC. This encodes CASSYGRAYEQYF.